The clone carrying this T cell receptor beta chain was detected only once. Antigen specificity is unknown. This record belongs to a study of CD8 T cells in Susac syndrome. Study details: Blood was drawn from Susac syndrome patients while they were therapy-naive, on corticosteroids, or on intravenous immunoglobulin alone. Findings and limits, study-wide: There was no clonal expansion in the CD4+ T cell repertoires of Susac syndrome.

From germline, CDR1 is SGHNT and CDR2 YYREEE (reference sequence). CDR3 length equals 15 residues. Trimming stripped 3 bases from V and 8 bases from J, with 17 bases between. Sequencing targeted TCR beta in T cells from blood (CD8+ and CD4+). TEMRA cells were FACS-enriched, unlike CD8+ and CD4+ T cells, which were negatively isolated. An amount of RNA that ranged from roughly 0.5 to 1 ug was reverse transcribed with random hexamers. TCRdb re-derived calls from the immunoSEQ multiplex PCR reads in MiXCR, one entry per CDR3 protein. The repertoire holds approximately 190,000 distinct CDR3 sequences, with under 97% as singletons.

The sequencing input was CD4+ T cells from PBMCs. The V call is TRBV5-4, the J call TRBJ1-4; D gene unclear. The source is a human donor with Susac syndrome. CDR3 residues: CASSWRPSEGEKLFF. The DNA of the CDR3 is TGTGCCAGCAGCTGGAGACCGTCGGAGGGAGAAAAACTGTTTTTT.